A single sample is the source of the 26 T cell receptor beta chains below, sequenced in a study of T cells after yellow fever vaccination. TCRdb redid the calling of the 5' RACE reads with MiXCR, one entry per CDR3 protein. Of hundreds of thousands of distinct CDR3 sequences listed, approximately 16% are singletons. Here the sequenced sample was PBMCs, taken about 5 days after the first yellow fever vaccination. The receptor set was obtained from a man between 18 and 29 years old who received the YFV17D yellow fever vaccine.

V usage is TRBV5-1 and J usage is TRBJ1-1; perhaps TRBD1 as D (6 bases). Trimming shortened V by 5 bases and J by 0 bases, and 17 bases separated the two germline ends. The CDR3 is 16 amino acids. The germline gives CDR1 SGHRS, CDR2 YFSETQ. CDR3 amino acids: CASRPDRKEVNTEAFF. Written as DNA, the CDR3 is TGCGCCAGCAGACCCGACAGGAAAGAGGTGAACACTGAAGCTTTCTTT.

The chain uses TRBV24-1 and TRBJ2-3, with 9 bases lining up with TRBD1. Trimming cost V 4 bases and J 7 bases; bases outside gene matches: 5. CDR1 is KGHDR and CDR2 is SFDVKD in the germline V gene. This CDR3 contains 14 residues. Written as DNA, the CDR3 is TGTGCCACCAGTGACCCGGGACAGGGCTATACGCAGTATTTT. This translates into CATSDPGQGYTQYF.

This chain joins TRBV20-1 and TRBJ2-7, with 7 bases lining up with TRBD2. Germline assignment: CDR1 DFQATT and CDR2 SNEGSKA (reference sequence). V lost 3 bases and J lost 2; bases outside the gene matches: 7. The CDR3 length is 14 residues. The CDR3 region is CSARPGLHTYEQYF. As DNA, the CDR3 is TGCAGTGCTAGGCCGGGACTACACACCTACGAGCAGTACTTC.

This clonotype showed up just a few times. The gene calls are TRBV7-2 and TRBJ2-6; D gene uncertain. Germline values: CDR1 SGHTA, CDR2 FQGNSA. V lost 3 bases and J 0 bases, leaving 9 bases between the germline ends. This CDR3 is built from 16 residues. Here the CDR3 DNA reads TGTGCCAGCAGCTTTTGGCACAACTCTGGGGCCAACGTCCTGACTTTC. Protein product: CASSFWHNSGANVLTF.

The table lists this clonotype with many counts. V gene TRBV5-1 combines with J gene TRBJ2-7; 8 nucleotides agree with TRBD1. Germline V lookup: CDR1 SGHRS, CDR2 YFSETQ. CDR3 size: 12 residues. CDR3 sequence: CAGRQGASERYV. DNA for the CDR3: TGCGCCGGACGCCAGGGGGCATCCGAGCGGTACGTC.

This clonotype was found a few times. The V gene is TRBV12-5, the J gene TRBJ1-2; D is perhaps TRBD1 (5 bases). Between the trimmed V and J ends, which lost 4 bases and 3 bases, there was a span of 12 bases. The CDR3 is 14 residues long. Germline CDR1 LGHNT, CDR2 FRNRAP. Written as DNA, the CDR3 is TGTGCTAGTGGTTGGAGGGACGGGTACTATGGCTACACCTTC. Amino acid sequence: CASGWRDGYYGYTF.

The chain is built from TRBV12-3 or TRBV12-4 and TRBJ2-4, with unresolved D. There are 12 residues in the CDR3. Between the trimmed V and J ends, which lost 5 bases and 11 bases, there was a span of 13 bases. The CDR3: CASSPYGDLQYF. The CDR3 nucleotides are TGTGCCAGCAGTCCCTATGGGGATCTTCAGTACTTC.

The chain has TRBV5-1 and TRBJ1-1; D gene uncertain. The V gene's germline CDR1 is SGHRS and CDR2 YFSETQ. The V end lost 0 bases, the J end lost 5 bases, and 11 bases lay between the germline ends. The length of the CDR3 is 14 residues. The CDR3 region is CASSLEGIGTEAFF. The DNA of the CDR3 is TGCGCCAGCAGCTTGGAGGGAATTGGGACTGAAGCTTTCTTT. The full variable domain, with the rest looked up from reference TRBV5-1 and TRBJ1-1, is KAGVTQTPRYLIKTRGQQVTLSCSPISGHRSVSWYQQTPGQGLQFLFEYFSETQRNKGNFPGRFSGRQFSNSRSEMNVSTLELGDSALYLCASSLEGIGTEAFFGQGTRLTVV.

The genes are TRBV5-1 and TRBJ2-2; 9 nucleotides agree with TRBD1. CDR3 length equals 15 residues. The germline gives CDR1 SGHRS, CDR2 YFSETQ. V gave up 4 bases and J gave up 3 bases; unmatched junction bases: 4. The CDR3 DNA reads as TGCGCCAGCAGCCCGGACAGGGGAGACACCGGGGAGCTGTTTTTT. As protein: CASSPDRGDTGELFF. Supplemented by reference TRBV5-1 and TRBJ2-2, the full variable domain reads KAGVTQTPRYLIKTRGQQVTLSCSPISGHRSVSWYQQTPGQGLQFLFEYFSETQRNKGNFPGRFSGRQFSNSRSEMNVSTLELGDSALYLCASSPDRGDTGELFFGEGSRLTVL.

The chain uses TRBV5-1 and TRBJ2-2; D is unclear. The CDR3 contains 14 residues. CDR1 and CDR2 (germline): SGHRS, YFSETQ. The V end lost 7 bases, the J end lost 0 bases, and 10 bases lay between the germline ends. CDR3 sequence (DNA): TGCGCCAGCCACACGGGTTCGAACACCGGGGAGCTGTTTTTT. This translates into CASHTGSNTGELFF.

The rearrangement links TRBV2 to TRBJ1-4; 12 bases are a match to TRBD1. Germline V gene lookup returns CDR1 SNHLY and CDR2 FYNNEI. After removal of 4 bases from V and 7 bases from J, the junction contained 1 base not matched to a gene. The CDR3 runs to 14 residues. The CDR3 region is CASSGDRGPEKLFF. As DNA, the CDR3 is TGTGCCAGCAGTGGGGACAGGGGGCCTGAAAAACTGTTTTTT.

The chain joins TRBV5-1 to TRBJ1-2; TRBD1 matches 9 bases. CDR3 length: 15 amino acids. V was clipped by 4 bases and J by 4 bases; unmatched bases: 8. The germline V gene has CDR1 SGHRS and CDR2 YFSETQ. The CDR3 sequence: CASSPRQGGIYGYTF. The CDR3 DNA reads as TGCGCCAGCAGCCCCCGACAGGGGGGGATCTATGGCTACACCTTC.

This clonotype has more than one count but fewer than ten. The CDR3 protein is CASSQAGFSGNTIYF. The CDR3 region has the DNA TGTGCCAGCAGCCAAGCTGGGTTCTCTGGAAACACCATATATTTT. The V gene is TRBV4-2, the J gene TRBJ1-3; D not resolved. The length of the CDR3 is 15 residues. Per the germline V gene, CDR1 is LGHNA and CDR2 is YNFKEQ. Trimming pared 1 base from V and 0 bases from J, leaving 7 bases between.

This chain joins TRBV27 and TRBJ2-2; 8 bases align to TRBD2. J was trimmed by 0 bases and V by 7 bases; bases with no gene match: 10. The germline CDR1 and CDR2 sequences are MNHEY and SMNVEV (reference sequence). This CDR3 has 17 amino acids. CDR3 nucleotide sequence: TGTGCCAGCAAAGTACTAGCGGTGCAGTCGAACACCGGGGAGCTGTTTTTT. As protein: CASKVLAVQSNTGELFF.

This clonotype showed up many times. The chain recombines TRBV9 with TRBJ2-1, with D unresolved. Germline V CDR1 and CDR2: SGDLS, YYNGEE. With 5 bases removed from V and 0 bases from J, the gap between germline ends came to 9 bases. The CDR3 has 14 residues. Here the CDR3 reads CASRPLSSYNEQFF. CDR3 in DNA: TGTGCCAGCAGACCCCTGAGCTCCTACAATGAGCAGTTCTTC.

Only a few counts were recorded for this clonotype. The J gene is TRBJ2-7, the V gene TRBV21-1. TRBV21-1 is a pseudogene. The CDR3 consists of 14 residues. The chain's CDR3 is CASRVGVGPYEQYV. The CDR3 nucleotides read TGTGCCAGCCGAGTCGGGGTTGGGCCCTACGAGCAGTACGTC.

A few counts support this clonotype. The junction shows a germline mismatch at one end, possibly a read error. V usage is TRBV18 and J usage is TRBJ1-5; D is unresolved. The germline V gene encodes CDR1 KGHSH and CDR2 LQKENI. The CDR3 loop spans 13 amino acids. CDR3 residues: CASSPLLDQPQHF. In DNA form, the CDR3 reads TGTGCCAGCTCCCCACTTTTGGATCAGCCCCAGCATTTT.

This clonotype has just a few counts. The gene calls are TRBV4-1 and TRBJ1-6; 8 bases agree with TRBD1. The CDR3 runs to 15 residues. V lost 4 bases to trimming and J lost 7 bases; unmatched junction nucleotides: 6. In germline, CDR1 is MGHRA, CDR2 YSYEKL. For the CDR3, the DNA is TGCGCCAGCAGCCGGGGGACAGGACTGAATTCACCCCTCCACTTT. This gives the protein CASSRGTGLNSPLHF.

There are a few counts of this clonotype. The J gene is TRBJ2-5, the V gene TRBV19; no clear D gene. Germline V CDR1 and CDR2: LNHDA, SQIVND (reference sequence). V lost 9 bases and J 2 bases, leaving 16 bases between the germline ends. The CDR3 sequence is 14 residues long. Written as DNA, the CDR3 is TGTGCCAGCTCGAAGGTGGGCCGGCAAGAGACCCAGTACTTC. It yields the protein CASSKVGRQETQYF. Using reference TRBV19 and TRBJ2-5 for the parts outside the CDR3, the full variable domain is DGGITQSPKYLFRKEGQNVTLSCEQNLNHDAMYWYRQDPGQGLRLIYYSQIVNDFQKGDIAEGYSVSREKKESFPLTVTSAQKNPTAFYLCASSKVGRQETQYFGPGTRLLVL.

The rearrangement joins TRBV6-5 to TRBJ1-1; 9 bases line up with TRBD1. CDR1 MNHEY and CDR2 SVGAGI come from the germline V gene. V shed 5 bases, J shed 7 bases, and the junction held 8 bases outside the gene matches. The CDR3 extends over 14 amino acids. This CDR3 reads CASSLRDRDDEAFF. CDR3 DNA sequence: TGTGCCAGCAGTCTCCGGGACAGGGACGATGAAGCTTTCTTT.

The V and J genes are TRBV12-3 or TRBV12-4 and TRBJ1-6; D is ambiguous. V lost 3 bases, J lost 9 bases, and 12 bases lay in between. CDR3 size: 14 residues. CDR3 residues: CASSLPLPGSPLHF. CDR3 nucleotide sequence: TGTGCCAGCAGTTTGCCACTACCGGGTTCACCCCTCCACTTT.

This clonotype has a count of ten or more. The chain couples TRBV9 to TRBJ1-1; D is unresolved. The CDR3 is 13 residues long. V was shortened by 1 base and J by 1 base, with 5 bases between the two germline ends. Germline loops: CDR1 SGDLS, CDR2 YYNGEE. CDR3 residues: CASSVHPNTEAFF. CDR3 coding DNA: TGTGCCAGCAGCGTACACCCGAACACTGAAGCTTTCTTT.

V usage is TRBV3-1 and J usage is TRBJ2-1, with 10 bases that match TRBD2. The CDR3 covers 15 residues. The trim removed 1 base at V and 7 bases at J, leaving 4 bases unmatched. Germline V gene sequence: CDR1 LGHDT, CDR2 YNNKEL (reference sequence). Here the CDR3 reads CASSQGPLAGNEQFF. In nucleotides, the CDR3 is TGTGCCAGCAGCCAAGGACCACTAGCGGGGAATGAGCAGTTCTTC.

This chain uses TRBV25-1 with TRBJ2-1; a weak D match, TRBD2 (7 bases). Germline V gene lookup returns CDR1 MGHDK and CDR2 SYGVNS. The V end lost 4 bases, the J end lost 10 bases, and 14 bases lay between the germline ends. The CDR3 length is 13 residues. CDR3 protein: CASSARGAREQFF. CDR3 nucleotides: TGTGCCAGCAGTGCCCGGGGGGCAAGGGAGCAGTTCTTC. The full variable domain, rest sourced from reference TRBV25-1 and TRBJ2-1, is EADIYQTPRYLVIGTGKKITLECSQTMGHDKMYWYQQDPGMELHLIHYSYGVNSTEKGDLSSESTVSRIRTEHFPLTLESARPSHTSQYLCASSARGAREQFFGPGTRLTVL.

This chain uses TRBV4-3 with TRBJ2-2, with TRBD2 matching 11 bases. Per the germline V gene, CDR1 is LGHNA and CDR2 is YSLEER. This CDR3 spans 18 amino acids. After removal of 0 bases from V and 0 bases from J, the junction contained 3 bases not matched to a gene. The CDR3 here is CASSQETSGATNTGELFF. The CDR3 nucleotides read TGCGCCAGCAGCCAAGAGACTAGCGGGGCAACGAACACCGGGGAGCTGTTTTTT.

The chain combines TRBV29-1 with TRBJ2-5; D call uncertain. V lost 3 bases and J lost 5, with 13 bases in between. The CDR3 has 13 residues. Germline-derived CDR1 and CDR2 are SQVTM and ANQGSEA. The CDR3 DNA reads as TGCAGCGTTGATGGCTACCCCGACGAGACCCAGTACTTC. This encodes CSVDGYPDETQYF.